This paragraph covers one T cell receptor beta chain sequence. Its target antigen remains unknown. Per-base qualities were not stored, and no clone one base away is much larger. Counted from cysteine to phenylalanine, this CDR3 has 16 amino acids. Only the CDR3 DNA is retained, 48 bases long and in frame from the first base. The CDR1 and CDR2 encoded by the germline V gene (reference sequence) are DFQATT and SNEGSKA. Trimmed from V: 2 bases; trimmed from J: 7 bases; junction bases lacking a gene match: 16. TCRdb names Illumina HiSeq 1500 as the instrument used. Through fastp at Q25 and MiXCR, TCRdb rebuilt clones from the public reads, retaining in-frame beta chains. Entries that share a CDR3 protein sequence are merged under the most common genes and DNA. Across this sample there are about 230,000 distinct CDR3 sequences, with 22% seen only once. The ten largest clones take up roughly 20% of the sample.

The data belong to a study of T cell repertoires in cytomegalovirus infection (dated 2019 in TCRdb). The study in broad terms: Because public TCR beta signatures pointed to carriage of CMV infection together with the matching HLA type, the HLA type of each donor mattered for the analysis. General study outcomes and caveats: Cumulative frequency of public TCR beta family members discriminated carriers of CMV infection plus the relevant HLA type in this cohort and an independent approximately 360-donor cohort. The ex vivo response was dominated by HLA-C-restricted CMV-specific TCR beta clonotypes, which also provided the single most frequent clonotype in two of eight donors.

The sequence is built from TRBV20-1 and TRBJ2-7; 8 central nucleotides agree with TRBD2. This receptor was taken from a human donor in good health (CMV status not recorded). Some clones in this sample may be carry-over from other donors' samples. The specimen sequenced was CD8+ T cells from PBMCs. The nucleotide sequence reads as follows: TGCAGTGCTAGACCTAGCGGAACTCACCCGGGGGGGGAGCAGTACTTC. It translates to CSARPSGTHPGGEQYF.